This T cell receptor (beta chain) emerged from a study of molecular identifiers for immune sequencing clone quantification (dated by TCRdb to the late 2010s). For the wider study: For a replicate experiment, the RNA from either approximately 20,000 or 100,000 naive CD8 T cells was divided into five aliquots, and four of those aliquots went on to sequencing. This methods study used CD8 T cells to benchmark TCR RNA copy counting and molecular-identifier clustering-based TCR repertoire sequencing (MIDCIRS). Beyond this particular receptor, the publication reports: When barcode sub-clustering was omitted, TCR diversity was inflated by chimeric consensus sequences, with chimeras reaching as high as 47%. Spiked-in Jurkat TCR RNA (around eleven copies' worth), which is not part of the donor repertoire, was contained in the naive libraries. A single cell's worth of spiked-in Jurkat TCR RNA was reported detectable even among around 970,000 naive CD8 T cells. Identical TCR molecules sharing a barcode could cause highly expanded clone sizes to be underestimated. Approximately 3.1 recovered TCR RNA copies per cell were obtained by modeling, versus about 9.7 by digital PCR, implying a capture efficiency of about 30%. Clones above 20 RNA copies held over 99% of molecules in CMV-specific effector cells but under 1% in naive cells.

Preparation of the library involved PCR. These reads were obtained on a NextSeq 500. Bulk TCR libraries were made following a previously described method, with the TCR primers given in Table S5. Total RNA was purified with the Qiagen AllPrep DNA/RNA kit. Before analysis, reads from multiple sequencing runs of the same library were pooled. The authors processed their data as follows. Reads were retained only if an exact TCR constant sequence was present, and the retained reads were trimmed to 150 nt and grouped according to their 12-nt molecular barcodes. Within each barcode group, reads were sub-clustered at a 15% Levenshtein threshold, and quality-weighted consensus sequences were built per RNA molecule. Non-functional sequences were excluded, and lower-count sequences lying one edit away from another sequence were also excluded. On the basis of fitting two negative binomial distributions, barcode sub-clusters with fewer than 20% of the maximum read count were discarded. Through fastp at Q25 and MiXCR, TCRdb rebuilt clones from the public reads, retaining in-frame beta chains. CDR3 protein duplicates are merged, each entry listing the most common genes and DNA. The V and J calls shown here were made by TCRdb, not taken from the authors' results. Counted in this sample were approximately 550,000 distinct CDR3 sequences; under 30% of them appeared once. Jointly, the top ten make up 0.7% to 0.9% of the sample.

As for this clonotype: Its antigen is unknown. It has no much larger one-base neighbor in the sample; base qualities were not kept.

Looking up the germline V gene (reference sequence) yields CDR1 DFQATT and CDR2 SNEGSKA. From the cysteine through the phenylalanine, the CDR3 covers 16 amino acids. Only the CDR3 DNA is retained, 48 bases long and in frame from the first base. Trimming leaves V shorter by 3 bases and J shorter by 0 bases, with the junction holding 8 bases beyond the gene matches. Naive CD8 T cell libraries were made from approximately 20,000 to 1,000,000 sorted cells using 10%, 30% or 50% of purified RNA. On a BD FACSAria II, naive CD8 T cells were FACS-sorted as CD8+CD4-CCR7+CD45RA+ and collected into RLT Plus buffer. Roughly ten TCR copies' worth of Jurkat RNA were spiked into about 19,000-1,100,000 naive CD8 T cell samples to test detection sensitivity. Enrichment of CD8 T cells was done with RosetteSep CD8+ T Cell Enrichment Cocktail plus Ficoll-Paque, and ACK red cell lysis came afterward.

The sequence joins TRBV20-1 to TRBJ2-1, with 7 junctional bases fitting TRBD1. The origin of this receptor is a human donor in good health. Some libraries in this study had Jurkat cell RNA spiked in. Sequencing input: naive CD8+ T cells from blood, with Jurkat cell RNA spiked in. The cell subset or site label corresponds to: FACS-sorted CD8+CD4-CCR7+CD45RA+ naive T cells. The CDR3 in this case is CSASPTGPSSYNEQFF. The sequence in DNA is TGCAGTGCTAGCCCGACAGGGCCGAGCTCCTACAATGAGCAGTTCTTC.